This T cell receptor beta chain was sequenced for a study of shared clonotypes between healthy human individuals. Study summary: Sampling drew on donors who were two women and a few men aged 18 to 49. Overall study results and limits: It was the non-shared clonotypes that had lower generation probabilities than clonotypes shared by all four donors.

There were no recent acute infections or vaccinations among the donors, who were healthy HIV-negative adults. Here immunoSEQ multiplex PCR was the method, and the copy in TCRdb shows in-frame clones only, minus some. The sample consists of over a million clones, approximately 68% of them appearing once. Between the trimmed V and J ends, which lost 1 base and 0 bases, there was a span of 7 bases. The CDR3 loop spans 15 amino acids. Germline V gives CDR1 SNHLY, CDR2 FYNNEI. Comments on this clone: What it binds is not known.

Sequencing was performed on memory CD4+ T cells sorted from blood. Indicated subset: CD45RA-negative fraction. The V call is TRBV2, the J call TRBJ1-5; D call uncertain. This sequence originates from a man between 18 and 35 years old in good health. The CDR3 nucleotides read TGTGCCAGCAGTGAAGACCGATTTAGCAATCAGCCCCAGCATTTT. The encoded protein is CASSEDRFSNQPQHF.